This is a list of T cell receptor beta chains from one sample in a study of blood T cell repertoires in COVID-19. This table comes from immunoSEQ multiplex PCR, and its TCRdb copy is limited to in-frame clones, with some not included. The sample holds some 130,000 clones, 90% seen once. The material sequenced was peripheral blood. These TCRs come from a man in his 60s with COVID-19, enrolled during active disease. Both conserved end residues are part of each CDR3. A D gene is named only where the DNA matches it firmly. Some rows mark clone size as missing; the rest say once, few, many or name a class of expanded clone.

J,D,V,size,DNA,CDR3
TRBJ2-1,.,TRBV9,.,TGTGCCAGCAGCCCCCGTCCGGTGACAACTGAGCAGTTCTTC,CASSPRPVTTEQFF
TRBJ2-7,TRBD2,TRBV27,.,TGTGCCAGCAGTTCTCTAGCGGACTTATCCTACGAGCAGTACTTC,CASSSLADLSYEQYF
TRBJ1-2,.,TRBV24-1,once,TGTGCCACCAGTGATTTGAGGGGAAACTATGGCTACACCTTC,CATSDLRGNYGYTF
TRBJ1-5,TRBD1,TRBV18,.,TGTGCCAGCTCACCTCTAAGTTTATTCGGGACAGGCCTTTTCAATCAGCCCCAGCATTTT,CASSPLSLFGTGLFNQPQHF
TRBJ1-2,TRBD1,TRBV24-1,.,TGTGCCACCAGTGATTCTAACAGGGGGCATGGCTACACCTTC,CATSDSNRGHGYTF
TRBJ2-7,.,TRBV12-5,.,TGTGCTAGTGCTCTGGGACACTCCTACGAGCAGTACTTC,CASALGHSYEQYF
TRBJ2-7,TRBD1,TRBV24-1,few,TGTGCCACCAGTGATCCCGGGACAGGGGACTACGAGCAGTACTTC,CATSDPGTGDYEQYF
TRBJ2-7,TRBD1,TRBV7-9,.,TGTGCCAGCAGCTTTGGACAGGGAGAGCAGTACTTC,CASSFGQGEQYF
TRBJ1-2,TRBD1,TRBV2,.,TGTGCCAGCCCGGCCTCGGACAGGGGATCCAGTGGCTACACCTTC,CASPASDRGSSGYTF
TRBJ1-2,TRBD1,TRBV18,.,TGTGCCAGCTCACCACTGTTAACAGGGGAGAGTGGTGGCTACACCTTC,CASSPLLTGESGGYTF
TRBJ1-1,TRBD1,TRBV5-1,once,TGCGCCAGCAGCCTCTACGGACAGGGTAACACTGAAGCTTTCTTT,CASSLYGQGNTEAFF
TRBJ2-3,.,TRBV7-2,.,TGTGCCAGCACCCTTTCGGGGGAGGGCACAGATACGCAGTATTTT,CASTLSGEGTDTQYF
TRBJ1-1,.,TRBV28,once,TGTGCCAGCAGTCCTGCAGGGACTGAAGCTTTCTTT,CASSPAGTEAFF
TRBJ2-1,TRBD2,TRBV5-1,.,TGCGCCAGCAGTAGAGACGGCGGGAGCTCCTACAATGAGCAGTTCTTC,CASSRDGGSSYNEQFF
TRBJ1-6,TRBD1,TRBV7-9,.,TGTGCCAGCAGCTCGACCCCAGGGGGTGAAAATTCACCCCTCCACTTT,CASSSTPGGENSPLHF
TRBJ2-2,TRBD1,TRBV4-2,few,TGTGCCAGCAGCCAAGAGGCAGGGGGCACCGGGGAGCTGTTTTTT,CASSQEAGGTGELFF
TRBJ2-2,TRBD2,TRBV7-3,.,TGTGCCAGCAGCCCGTCTAGCGGGGCGAACACCGGGGAGCTGTTTTTT,CASSPSSGANTGELFF
TRBJ2-1,.,TRBV5-8,.,TGTGCCAGCAGCTTCCTCGAGGTCATGGAAGGGGGTGAGCAGTTCTTC,CASSFLEVMEGGEQFF
TRBJ1-2,.,TRBV7-9,few,TGTGCCAGCAGGGACAGCCAATTCTATGGCTACACCTTC,CASRDSQFYGYTF
TRBJ2-3,TRBD1,TRBV27,.,TGTGCCAGCAGTTTAAGGGGGACAGAGGCAGATACGCAGTATTTT,CASSLRGTEADTQYF
TRBJ2-7,.,TRBV2,.,TGTGCCAGCACAGGACAGCTTACCTACGAGCAGTACTTC,CASTGQLTYEQYF
TRBJ1-1,.,TRBV6-6,.,TGTGCCAGCAGTTCGACAGGTAACACTGAAGCTTTCTTT,CASSSTGNTEAFF
TRBJ2-3,.,TRBV9,once,TGTGCCAGCAGCGTAGGAGGGAGCACAGATACGCAGTATTTT,CASSVGGSTDTQYF
TRBJ2-5,TRBD1,TRBV5-1,.,TGCGCCAGCAGCTTACCGGGACAGGAACAAGAGACCCAGTACTTC,CASSLPGQEQETQYF
TRBJ2-6,.,TRBV11-3,.,TGTGCCAGCAGCTTAGATAAGCACCCTGGGGCCAACGTCCTGACTTTC,CASSLDKHPGANVLTF
TRBJ2-3,.,TRBV5-6,.,TGTGCCAGCACCCCTTCGAGGGGGGATACGCAGTATTTT,CASTPSRGDTQYF
TRBJ2-2,TRBD1,TRBV7-6,.,TGTGCCAGCAGCTCCCGCTCCGGGACAGGGTACACCGGGGAGCTGTTTTTT,CASSSRSGTGYTGELFF
TRBJ1-4,.,TRBV5-8,.,TGTGCCAGCAGCTTGGGACAGGAGGCTGAAAAACTGTTTTTT,CASSLGQEAEKLFF
TRBJ1-1,TRBD1,TRBV19,.,TGTGCCAGTAGTATAGCTCAGGGGGGCCGGGCTTTCTTT,CASSIAQGGRAFF
TRBJ1-5,.,TRBV20-1,.,TGCAGTGCTAAGTCGGGTCAGCCCCAGCATTTT,CSAKSGQPQHF
TRBJ2-2,.,TRBV7-2,.,TGTGCCAGCAGCCGACTAGTCGACGGGGAGCTGTTTTTT,CASSRLVDGELFF